The clone carrying this T cell receptor beta chain appeared once. These data originate in a study of OX40 agonist ivuxolimab in advanced cancers. In the study overall: Of the patients, three showed partial responses, one with hepatocellular carcinoma and two with cutaneous melanoma.

The CDR3 contains 12 residues. V lost 3 bases and J 7 bases, leaving 9 bases between the germline ends. CDR1 is MDHEN, CDR2 SYDVKM, per germline. The method was immunoSEQ multiplex PCR; TCRdb's version includes in-frame clones alone and lacks a portion of them. This table holds approximately 73,000 clones, 87% found once. The chain couples TRBV28 to TRBJ1-1; D remains unclear. This clonotype originated in an adult with an advanced solid tumor such as melanoma, head and neck, liver or kidney cancer. Material: CD4+ or CD8+ T cells sorted from blood, obtained in a trial of the OX40 agonist ivuxolimab. CDR3 in amino acids: CASSFGRSEAFF. CDR3 in DNA: TGTGCCAGCAGTTTCGGACGTAGTGAAGCTTTCTTT. Drawing the rest from reference TRBV28 and TRBJ1-1, the complete variable domain is DVKVTQSSRYLVKRTGEKVFLECVQDMDHENMFWYRQDPGLGLRLIYFSYDVKMKEKGDIPEGYSVSREKKERFSLILESASTNQTSMYLCASSFGRSEAFFGQGTRLTVV.